This T cell receptor (beta chain) emerged from a study of long-term antiretroviral therapy in people with HIV. Overall study findings and caveats: Clones expanded before ART dominated the repertoire at all time points.

The germline gives CDR1 SGHAT, CDR2 FQNNGV. CDR3 length equals 13 residues. V lost 8 bases and J lost 4, with 15 bases in between. Assay version v3.0 of immunoSEQ was used, and it was run at survey level. Profiled with immunoSEQ multiplex PCR; TCRdb holds only in-frame clones, not every one. The data show about 26,000 clones, 70% to 90% seen once. Only one count was recorded for this clone. Its cognate antigen is unknown. The specimen was unsorted PBMCs, collected about 2.6 years after starting antiretroviral therapy. This TCR was recovered from a man aged 40-55 years with HIV. The chain uses TRBV11-2 and TRBJ2-7; D might be TRBD1 (6 bases). CDR3 residues: CASGHRGNYEQYF. The CDR3 DNA reads TGTGCCAGCGGGCATAGGGGGAATTACGAGCAGTACTTC.